Following are 32 T cell receptor beta chains from one sample sequenced in a study of CD8+CD57+ T cells in acquired aplastic anemia. Using genomic DNA as the template, TCR beta VDJ and CDR3 profiling was carried out. Each CDR3 protein is one row after TCRdb ran MiXCR on the reads. This sample has some 200,000 distinct CDR3 sequences, with 65% found just once. The patients chosen for sequencing had shown expansion of CD8+CD57+ cells (detected by flow cytometry). Specimen: sorted CD4+, CD8+, or CD8+CD57+ T cells (not recorded which) from PBMCs. The receptors originated from a human donor with aplastic anemia.

The chain has TRBV9 and TRBJ1-3; a weak D match, TRBD1 (5 bases). This CDR3 is built from 14 residues. Trimming cost V 3 bases and J 13 bases, with 20 bases left between them. In germline, CDR1 is SGDLS, CDR2 YYNGEE. The CDR3 spells CASSAAGTASLIYF. The CDR3 DNA reads TGTGCCAGCAGCGCCGCCGGGACGGCTTCTTTGATATATTTT.

The chain uses TRBV19 and TRBJ1-5; the D gene is possibly TRBD1 (5 bases). The germline V gene has CDR1 LNHDA and CDR2 SQIVND (reference sequence). The germline V and J ends were trimmed by 3 bases and 0 bases, with 9 bases remaining between them. CDR3 length: 15 amino acids. CDR3 sequence reads: CASSMGVYSNQPQHF. The CDR3 nucleotides read TGTGCCAGTAGTATGGGGGTATATAGCAATCAGCCCCAGCATTTT.

In its sample, this clonotype was seen once. J is TRBJ1-2 and V is TRBV14, with D possibly being TRBD1 (5 bases). CDR3 length: 13 amino acids. Germline V gives CDR1 SGHDN, CDR2 FVKESK. The V gene lost 7 bases and the J gene lost 2 bases, with 11 bases spanning the gap. CDR3 DNA: TGTGCCAGCACCCACGACAGAAACTATGGCTACACCTTC. Its translation is CASTHDRNYGYTF. Full variable domain (rest looked up from reference TRBV14 and TRBJ1-2): EAGVTQFPSHSVIEKGQTVTLRCDPISGHDNLYWYRRVMGKEIKFLLHFVKESKQDESGMPNNRFLAERTGGTYSTLKVQPAELEDSGVYFCASTHDRNYGYTFGSGTRLTVV.

The chain carries TRBV9 and TRBJ2-7; 7 bases align to TRBD1. This CDR3 contains 14 residues. V lost 4 bases and J lost 3; bases outside the gene matches: 7. Germline V lookup: CDR1 SGDLS, CDR2 YYNGEE. The CDR3 coding sequence is TGTGCCAGCAGCCCGGGACAGATAGACTACGAGCAGTACTTC. Amino acids: CASSPGQIDYEQYF.

As for this clonotype: Likely a read error: the CDR3 ends without its conserved phenylalanine or tryptophan. No DNA is shown, since the ends of the CDR3 on it are uncertain; the CDR3 is the one TCRdb lists. The chain has TRBV20-1 and TRBJ2-7; TRBD1 reflects the table's D call only, with no check against the DNA. The CDR3 has 13 residues if both end residues are counted. Germline V CDR1 and CDR2: DFQATT, SNEGSKA (reference sequence). CDR3 loop: CSASPRGFYEQCL.

This clonotype was recorded a few times. The V gene is TRBV12-3 or TRBV12-4, the J gene TRBJ1-2; D is possibly TRBD1 (5 bases). CDR3 length equals 13 residues. V was clipped by 4 bases and J by 3 bases, with 9 bases between them. The CDR3 nucleotides are TGTGCCAGCAGTTCTTGGGGCGACTATGGCTACACCTTC. This codes for CASSSWGDYGYTF.

The chain links TRBV10-3 to TRBJ2-1, with D perhaps matching TRBD1 or TRBD2 (6 bases each). The CDR3 length is 17 residues. Germline values: CDR1 ENHRY, CDR2 SYGVKD. The V gene lost 7 bases and the J gene lost 3 bases, with 22 bases spanning the gap. CDR3 region: CAIKGDEWGRDYNEQFF. The CDR3 nucleotides are TGTGCCATCAAGGGGGACGAGTGGGGGCGGGACTACAATGAGCAGTTCTTC.

This clonotype was recorded many times. J is TRBJ2-3 and V is TRBV5-8, with TRBD2 identical over 15 bases. The germline CDR1 and CDR2 sequences are SGHTS and YDEGEE. The CDR3 extends over 15 amino acids. Trimming cost V 4 bases and J 6 bases; bases outside gene matches: 3. In nucleotides, the CDR3 is TGTGCCAGCAGCCCCGGGACTAGCGGGGGGGATACGCAGTATTTT. Its protein is CASSPGTSGGDTQYF.

J is TRBJ1-5 and V is TRBV2, with D hard to call. With 1 base removed from V and 9 bases from J, the gap between germline ends came to 4 bases. This CDR3 comprises 11 residues. Germline CDR1 SNHLY, CDR2 FYNNEI. The CDR3 nucleotides read TGTGCCAGCAGTGAAGAAGGGCCCCAGCATTTT. Its translation is CASSEEGPQHF.

The V call is TRBV20-1, the J call TRBJ2-7, with D perhaps matching TRBD1 (6 bases). Trimming pared 6 bases from V and 3 bases from J, leaving 15 bases between. Germline CDR1 is DFQATT and CDR2 is SNEGSKA (reference sequence). The CDR3 covers 13 residues. CDR3 in amino acids: CSAKGRGDYEQYV. CDR3 nucleotide sequence: TGCAGTGCCAAGGGCAGGGGTGACTACGAGCAGTACGTC.

This clonotype was observed a handful of times. V is TRBV12-3 or TRBV12-4 and J is TRBJ2-7, with D unresolved. This CDR3 spans 13 amino acids. V was pared by 2 bases and J by 1 base, with 6 bases between. The CDR3 sequence: CASSLSVSYEQYF. The CDR3 DNA reads TGTGCCAGCAGTTTATCGGTTTCCTACGAGCAGTACTTC.

In this sample, this clonotype turned up a few times. V usage is TRBV24-1 and J usage is TRBJ2-1; tentative D call: TRBD1 (5 bases). The CDR3 totals 14 residues. Looked up from germline, CDR1 is KGHDR and CDR2 is SFDVKD. Trimming stripped 4 bases from V and 4 bases from J, with 10 bases between. The CDR3, as DNA: TGTGCCACCAGTGAGCCAAGACAGTACAATGAGCAGTTCTTC. This translates into CATSEPRQYNEQFF.

The chain employs TRBV15 and TRBJ1-1; no definite D call. Per germline, CDR1 LNHNV and CDR2 YYDKDF (reference sequence). The CDR3 is made up of 15 amino acids. V shed 0 bases and J shed 3 bases, with 11 bases lying between them. The DNA for the CDR3 is TGTGCCACCAGCAGAGAGAGGACTGTGCACACTGAAGCTTTCTTT. Translation: CATSRERTVHTEAFF.

The chain links TRBV7-2 to TRBJ2-7; D might be TRBD2 (5 bases). V lost 3 bases to trimming and J lost 2 bases, with 11 bases between them. The CDR3 covers 14 residues. The germline V gene encodes CDR1 SGHTA and CDR2 FQGNSA. CDR3 in amino acids: CASSFTTGAYEQYF. CDR3 DNA sequence: TGTGCCAGCAGCTTTACTACCGGGGCCTACGAGCAGTACTTC.

As concerns this clonotype: Compared with germline, one end of the junction differs, possibly owing to a read error. The V gene is TRBV25-1, the J gene TRBJ1-1; TRBD1 might be the D (5 bases). Germline V gene data show CDR1 as MGHDK and CDR2 as SYGVNS. The CDR3 totals 16 residues. The CDR3 spells CASSELRGDLNTEAFF. The CDR3 coding sequence is TGTGCCAGCAGTGAATTACGGGGGGACCTGAATACTGAAGCTTTCTTT.

With regard to this clonotype: At one boundary the junction diverges from the germline segment, which might be a read error. The chain recombines TRBV10-1 with TRBJ1-2; 7 nucleotides match TRBD1. The V gene's germline CDR1 is WNHNN and CDR2 SYGVQD (reference sequence). This CDR3 contains 14 residues. CDR3 nucleotide sequence: TGCGCCAGCAGCGCAGAGACAGGGAGCTATGGTTACACCTTC. The encoded protein is CASSAETGSYGYTF.

Written as DNA, the CDR3 is TGCGCCAGCAGTGGGACTAGCGTCCCCTATGAGCAGTTCTTC. It translates to CASSGTSVPYEQFF. The genes are TRBV10-1 and TRBJ2-1; 9 positions match TRBD2. The CDR3 totals 14 residues. CDR1 and CDR2 from the germline V gene are WNHNN and SYGVQD (reference sequence). Trimming removed 4 bases from V and 8 bases from J; junction bases left unmatched: 6.

J is TRBJ2-7 and V is TRBV9, with D perhaps TRBD1 (6 bases). Trimming shortened V by 0 bases and J by 6 bases, and 10 bases separated the two germline ends. The CDR3 spans 13 residues. The germline V gene encodes CDR1 SGDLS and CDR2 YYNGEE. For the CDR3, the DNA is TGTGCCAGCAGCGTAGGGGGGCACCGCGAGCAGTACTTC. Protein sequence: CASSVGGHREQYF.

CDR3: CASSAGTGGSPLHF. The CDR3 DNA sequence: TGTGCCAGCTCAGCCGGGACAGGGGGTTCACCCCTCCACTTT. This sequence joins TRBV5-4 and TRBJ1-6; TRBD1 matches at 11 bases. Germline values: CDR1 SGHNT, CDR2 YYREEE (reference sequence). V lost 7 bases to trimming and J lost 9 bases; unmatched junction nucleotides: 6. The CDR3 has 14 amino acids.

This rearrangement joins TRBV19 to TRBJ2-7; D might be TRBD1 (6 bases). CDR1 is LNHDA and CDR2 is SQIVND in the germline V gene (reference sequence). The V end was cut by 4 bases, the J end by 2 bases, with 12 bases between. The CDR3 length is 14 residues. Here the CDR3 reads CASSNHRATYEQYF. CDR3 nucleotides: TGTGCCAGTAGTAACCACAGGGCAACCTACGAGCAGTACTTC.

This clonotype was recorded at least ten times. This sequence joins TRBV20-1 and TRBJ2-7, with 9 positions matching TRBD1. The CDR3 extends over 16 amino acids. Germline assignment: CDR1 DFQATT and CDR2 SNEGSKA (reference sequence). J lost 6 bases, V lost 6 bases, and 18 bases had no gene match. The CDR3, as DNA: TGCAGTGCCCCTGGGGGGGGGGGACAGGGTAATCCCGAGCAGTACTTC. It yields the protein CSAPGGGGQGNPEQYF.

This chain links TRBV7-9 with TRBJ1-3; 11 bases are a match to TRBD1. V shed 4 bases and J 0 bases; nucleotides not matched to a gene: 5. CDR3 length equals 17 residues. CDR1 is SEHNR, CDR2 FQNEAQ, per germline (reference sequence). The CDR3 region has the DNA TGTGCCAGCAGCTCCAGCGGGACAGGGGGCTCTGGAAACACCATATATTTT. This translates into CASSSSGTGGSGNTIYF.

This chain links TRBV7-9 with TRBJ2-7, with 7 bases aligning to TRBD1. The CDR3 totals 14 residues. Trimming removed 3 bases from V and 3 bases from J; junction bases left unmatched: 5. Germline lookup yields CDR1 SEHNR and CDR2 FQNEAQ (reference sequence). The CDR3 coding sequence is TGTGCCAGCAGCTTGGTAGGGACAGACTACGAGCAGTACTTC. As protein: CASSLVGTDYEQYF.

This clonotype turned up a few times. The chain is built from TRBV7-3 and TRBJ1-1; D gene uncertain. The germline gives CDR1 SGHTA, CDR2 FQGTGA. The CDR3 covers 13 residues. The V end was cut by 3 bases, the J end by 4 bases, with 9 bases between. The CDR3: CASSFSGFTEAFF. The DNA of the CDR3 is TGTGCCAGCAGCTTCTCGGGTTTCACTGAAGCTTTCTTT.

As DNA, the CDR3 is TGTGCCAGCAGTTCCAGGACAGGGGGAGCTTTCTTT. Amino acid sequence: CASSSRTGGAFF. The chain recombines TRBV6-1 with TRBJ1-1; 10 nucleotides align to TRBD1. Germline assignment: CDR1 MNHNS and CDR2 SASEGT. The CDR3 extends over 12 amino acids. Trimming took 5 bases from V and 10 from J; bases not matched to a gene: 4.

The chain carries TRBV15 and TRBJ2-1, with unresolved D. The CDR3 is 15 amino acids. V lost 0 bases, J lost 6 bases, and 12 bases lay in between. Germline CDR1 and CDR2: LNHNV and YYDKDF (reference sequence). The CDR3 sequence is CATSRERNGPNEQFF. The CDR3 DNA reads as TGTGCCACCAGCAGAGAGAGGAACGGGCCCAATGAGCAGTTCTTC.

This clonotype was detected only a few times. This chain links TRBV20-1 with TRBJ1-5; 8 nucleotides align to TRBD1. Per the germline V gene, CDR1 is DFQATT and CDR2 is SNEGSKA (reference sequence). This CDR3 is 17 amino acids long. With 3 bases clipped from V and 1 base from J, the junction kept 11 bases outside the gene matches. The CDR3 spells CSASLGQEARSNQPQHF. DNA of the CDR3: TGCAGTGCTAGTCTGGGACAGGAGGCCCGCAGCAATCAGCCCCAGCATTTT.

This clonotype was counted many times. This chain joins TRBV9 and TRBJ1-3; D remains ambiguous. The CDR3 contains 13 residues. Trimming took 2 bases from V and 0 from J, leaving 3 bases between them. Germline V gene data show CDR1 as SGDLS and CDR2 as YYNGEE. CDR3 residues: CASSVFSGNTIYF. In DNA form, the CDR3 reads TGTGCCAGCAGCGTTTTCTCTGGAAACACCATATATTTT.

The table lists this clonotype with a few counts. The chain couples TRBV18 to TRBJ1-1; no clear D gene. The ends were cut back, 3 bases at V and 1 base at J, with 6 bases in the middle. Germline CDR1 and CDR2: KGHSH and LQKENI. The CDR3 has 13 amino acids. CDR3 in DNA: TGTGCCAGCTCACCGGCGGCGAACACTGAAGCTTTCTTT. Residues: CASSPAANTEAFF.

The chain is built from TRBV30 and TRBJ1-1, with D unresolved. Trimming cost V 1 base and J 1 base, with 7 bases left between them. The CDR3 spans 13 residues. The germline gives CDR1 GTSNPN, CDR2 SVGIG (reference sequence). Written as DNA, the CDR3 is TGTGCCTGGAGTGGGGAGGGGAACACTGAAGCTTTCTTT. This translates into CAWSGEGNTEAFF.

V and J are TRBV5-4 and TRBJ1-1, with TRBD1 matching over 7 bases. CDR3 size: 16 residues. Germline assignment: CDR1 SGHNT and CDR2 YYREEE (reference sequence). V was clipped by 4 bases and J by 0 bases; unmatched bases: 9. The CDR3 DNA reads TGTGCCAGCAGCCTAGCCGGGACAGCTCTGAACACTGAAGCTTTCTTT. This codes for CASSLAGTALNTEAFF.

The chain has TRBV20-1 and TRBJ1-5; TRBD1 is a possible D gene (5 bases). CDR1 and CDR2 (germline): DFQATT, SNEGSKA (reference sequence). Deletions cut 0 bases from V and 6 bases from J, with 9 bases between. CDR3 length equals 13 residues. The CDR3 bases are TGCAGTGCTAGAGAGGGGGGGAGTCAGCCCCAGCATTTT. Protein sequence: CSAREGGSQPQHF.